One sample yielded the 5 T cell receptor beta chains listed below, sequenced in a study of cytomegalovirus exposure and HLA in healthy donors. 60 Vbeta and 13 Jbeta primers were used in PCR. Data came from immunoSEQ multiplex PCR; TCRdb stores just in-frame clones and leaves some out. The sample yields 180,000 or so clones, 75% to 80% seen once. The sample taken for sequencing was PBMCs. These receptors were obtained from a man aged 50-59 years in good health and CMV-seropositive.

Here the CDR3 reads CASSKGGSSGNTIYF. The CDR3 nucleotides are TGTGCCAGCAGCAAAGGGGGTAGCTCTGGAAACACCATATATTTT. V is TRBV9 and J is TRBJ1-3; D is possibly TRBD1 (6 bases). The V gene's germline CDR1 is SGDLS and CDR2 YYNGEE. V gave up 4 bases and J gave up 0 bases, with 11 bases separating them. The CDR3 totals 15 residues.

This rearrangement joins TRBV5-1 to TRBJ1-1; no firm D call. Between the trimmed V and J ends, which lost 4 bases and 6 bases, there was a span of 16 bases. From germline, CDR1 is SGHRS and CDR2 YFSETQ. The CDR3 length is 14 residues. The CDR3 nucleotides read TGCGCCAGCAGCCGCCGGGATTCTGACTCTGAAGCTTTCTTT. Protein product: CASSRRDSDSEAFF.

CDR3 protein: CSVAGGAMNEQFF. The CDR3 DNA follows: TGCAGCGTTGCGGGGGGGGCGATGAATGAGCAGTTCTTC. The chain has TRBV29-1 and TRBJ2-1; 8 bases line up with TRBD2. Germline CDR1 and CDR2: SQVTM and ANQGSEA. Trimming cost V 4 bases and J 7 bases; bases outside gene matches: 6. This CDR3 spans 13 amino acids.

This chain uses TRBV27 with TRBJ2-5; 10 bases are shared with TRBD1. The germline V gene has CDR1 MNHEY and CDR2 SMNVEV (reference sequence). Germline trimming cut 6 bases from V and 8 bases from J; bases unmatched to any gene: 3. The CDR3 covers 12 residues. The CDR3: CASRGQGSTQYF. The DNA of the CDR3 is TGTGCCAGCAGGGGACAGGGGAGTACCCAGTACTTC.

The chain carries TRBV6-5 and TRBJ2-2; 8 positions agree with TRBD1. V was clipped by 2 bases and J by 13 bases; unmatched bases: 3. Looked up from germline, CDR1 is MNHEY and CDR2 is SVGAGI. The CDR3 contains 12 residues. CDR3 residues: CASSYQGARLFF. CDR3 nucleotide sequence: TGTGCCAGCAGTTACCAGGGGGCTCGGCTGTTTTTT.